This is a list of T cell receptor beta chains from one sample in a study of shared clonotypes between healthy human individuals. TCRdb's copy holds only in-frame clones and misses some; the assay was immunoSEQ multiplex PCR. The repertoire holds 2 million to 2.5 million clones, with roughly 93% as singletons. The sample taken for sequencing was naive CD4+ T cells from PBMCs. These receptors all come from a man between 18 and 29 years old in good health. Some clones in this sample may be carry-over from other donors' samples. CDR3s include the opening cysteine and the closing phenylalanine or tryptophan. The D gene is left open where the match is weak. Expanded clones are given a class, and other clones once, few, many or no size at all.

j_call d_call clone_size v_call cdr3_aa cdr3_nt
TRBJ2-7 TRBD1 NA TRBV7-6 CASSLSPPSAGGSYEQYF TGTGCCAGCAGCTTATCCCCCCCTTCGGCAGGGGGTTCCTACGAGCAGTACTTC
TRBJ2-7 NA NA TRBV7-2 CASSLVVRTSYEQYF TGTGCCAGCAGCTTAGTGGTGAGGACATCCTACGAGCAGTACTTC
TRBJ1-5 NA NA TRBV5-1 CASSLGPGKNQPQHF TGCGCCAGCAGCTTGGGTCCGGGCAAAAATCAGCCCCAGCATTTT
TRBJ2-5 TRBD2 NA TRBV27 CASSRLASETQYF TGTGCCAGCAGTCGACTAGCATCTGAGACCCAGTACTTC
TRBJ1-1 NA NA TRBV19 CATKSEGWRNTEAFF TGTGCCACCAAATCTGAGGGTTGGCGGAACACTGAAGCTTTCTTT
TRBJ2-5 NA NA TRBV6-5 CASRLTVAETQYF TGTGCCAGCAGGTTGACCGTCGCGGAGACCCAGTACTTC
TRBJ2-5 TRBD2 NA TRBV7-9 CASSYLGQRREREQYF TGTGCCAGCAGCTACCTTGGGCAGCGGCGGGAGAGGGAGCAGTACTTC
TRBJ1-5 TRBD1 NA TRBV6-6 CASSYGDRYSNQPQHF TGTGCCAGCAGTTACGGGGACAGGTACAGCAATCAGCCCCAGCATTTT
TRBJ2-7 TRBD1 NA TRBV7-2 CASSPDRAANYEQYF TGTGCCAGCAGCCCGGACAGGGCCGCTAACTACGAGCAGTACTTC
TRBJ2-7 NA NA TRBV19 CASSIIYGNEQYF TGTGCCAGTAGTATAATATACGGAAACGAGCAGTACTTC
TRBJ2-7 TRBD1 NA TRBV6-5 CASTGSGTGAYEQYF TGTGCCAGCACCGGGTCCGGGACAGGGGCCTACGAGCAGTACTTC
TRBJ1-6 TRBD1 once TRBV5-1 CASSFDREHSPLHF TGCGCCAGCAGCTTCGACAGGGAACATTCACCCCTCCACTTT
TRBJ1-1 NA NA TRBV6-1 CASSEEVTAFF TGTGCCAGCAGTGAGGAGGTTACGGCTTTCTTT
TRBJ1-1 NA few TRBV6-5 CASSKPRSAEAFF TGTGCCAGCAGCAAGCCCCGCTCTGCTGAAGCTTTCTTT
TRBJ2-1 TRBD1 NA TRBV6-1 CASTADRARGNEQFF TGTGCCAGCACCGCGGACAGGGCGAGGGGCAATGAGCAGTTCTTC
TRBJ2-7 TRBD2 NA TRBV29-1 CSVEGSVREGEQYF TGCAGCGTTGAAGGGTCGGTCAGGGAGGGCGAGCAGTACTTC
TRBJ2-3 TRBD2 NA TRBV5-6 CASSVKAGGGPDTQYF TGTGCCAGCAGCGTGAAAGCGGGAGGAGGCCCAGATACGCAGTATTTT
TRBJ2-6 TRBD2 NA TRBV9 CASSRPGGRWTGANVLTF TGTGCCAGCAGCCGTCCGGGGGGTAGGTGGACTGGGGCCAACGTCCTGACTTTC
TRBJ1-1 TRBD1 NA TRBV7-2 CASSLLVGQGNTEAFF TGTGCCAGCAGCCTACTGGTGGGACAGGGTAACACTGAAGCTTTCTTT
TRBJ2-7 TRBD2 NA TRBV11-2 CASSFRTSLDYEQYF TGTGCCAGCAGCTTCCGGACTAGCCTAGACTACGAGCAGTACTTC
TRBJ2-2 TRBD2 NA TRBV2 CASSGGMTGELFF TGTGCCAGCAGCGGGGGGATGACCGGGGAGCTGTTTTTT
TRBJ1-2 NA NA TRBV6-4 CASSESGGMNGYTF TGTGCCAGCAGTGAAAGCGGGGGGATGAATGGCTACACCTTC
TRBJ1-2 NA NA TRBV5-1 CASSLGTGTGYGYTF TGCGCCAGCAGCTTAGGGACCGGGACGGGATATGGCTACACCTTC
TRBJ1-2 NA NA TRBV27 CASSFRQDNGYTF TGTGCCAGCAGTTTTAGGCAGGACAATGGCTACACCTTC
TRBJ2-3 NA NA TRBV7-9 CASSLGLARTDTQYF TGTGCCAGCAGCTTAGGCCTAGCTCGCACAGATACGCAGTATTTT
TRBJ2-1 NA NA TRBV6-1 CASSQPGKQFF TGTGCCAGCAGTCAACCGGGAAAGCAGTTCTTC
TRBJ1-4 NA NA TRBV10-2 CASSDRGPNEKLFF TGCGCCAGCAGTGATAGGGGCCCTAATGAAAAACTGTTTTTT
TRBJ1-3 NA NA TRBV6-1 CASSELLTAWVNTIYF TGTGCCAGCAGTGAATTGCTGACCGCTTGGGTAAACACCATATATTTT
TRBJ1-5 NA NA TRBV28 CASSLDPRGPQHF TGTGCCAGCAGTTTAGATCCGCGGGGGCCCCAGCATTTT
TRBJ2-2 TRBD2 NA TRBV28 CASSYRTSGRSHTGELFF TGTGCCAGCAGTTATAGGACTAGCGGGAGGTCGCACACCGGGGAGCTGTTTTTT
TRBJ1-5 NA NA TRBV28 CASSFFGRVNQPQHF TGTGCCAGCAGTTTTTTCGGCAGGGTAAATCAGCCCCAGCATTTT
TRBJ2-3 NA NA TRBV30 CACSGTPKGSDTQYF TGTGCCTGCAGCGGGACACCCAAGGGGTCAGATACGCAGTATTTT
TRBJ2-7 TRBD1 NA TRBV7-2 CASSRPGQATYEQYF TGTGCCAGCAGCCGACCGGGACAGGCCACCTACGAGCAGTACTTC
TRBJ1-5 TRBD1 NA TRBV6-6 CASSRKGQGRLPQHF TGTGCCAGCAGTCGGAAAGGACAGGGAAGACTGCCCCAGCATTTT
TRBJ2-2 TRBD1 NA TRBV7-9 CASRTGQGTGELFF TGTGCCAGCAGAACGGGACAGGGTACCGGGGAGCTGTTTTTT
TRBJ2-3 NA NA TRBV5-1 CASSLTGGNTQYF TGCGCCAGCAGTCTAACTGGGGGGAATACGCAGTATTTT
TRBJ2-7 TRBD1 NA TRBV6-1 CASFRQGSYEQYF TGTGCCAGTTTCCGACAGGGCTCCTACGAGCAGTACTTC
TRBJ1-2 TRBD1 NA TRBV19 CASSIDTGTGAIGYTF TGTGCCAGTAGTATAGACACCGGGACAGGGGCGATTGGCTACACCTTC
TRBJ1-5 TRBD1 NA TRBV28 CASSSDRLANQPQHF TGTGCCAGCAGTTCGGACAGGCTAGCCAATCAGCCCCAGCATTTT
TRBJ2-2 NA NA TRBV5-1 CASSMPPGRRATGELFF TGCGCCAGCAGCATGCCTCCGGGCCGGCGCGCCACCGGGGAGCTGTTTTTT
TRBJ1-2 NA NA TRBV6-1 CASSVSGLLSGYTF TGTGCCAGCAGTGTATCGGGACTCCTAAGTGGCTACACCTTC
TRBJ2-7 TRBD2 NA TRBV10-2 CASSDPGGNGAYEQYF TGCGCCAGCAGTGACCCCGGGGGGAATGGGGCCTACGAGCAGTACTTC
TRBJ2-2 TRBD1 NA TRBV7-8 CASSPRQGFTGELFF TGTGCCAGCAGCCCGAGACAGGGATTCACCGGGGAGCTGTTTTTT
TRBJ2-7 NA NA TRBV5-1 CASSLDSASYEQYF TGCGCCAGCAGCTTGGATTCCGCATCCTACGAGCAGTACTTC
TRBJ1-1 NA NA TRBV18 CASSLGPEAFF TGTGCCAGCTCACTGGGGCCTGAAGCTTTCTTT
TRBJ1-1 NA NA TRBV5-4 CASSPGGGGATEAFF TGTGCCAGCAGCCCCGGGGGAGGGGGTGCCACTGAAGCTTTCTTT
TRBJ1-2 TRBD1 NA TRBV27 CASSLSTGNGYTF TGTGCCAGCAGTTTATCGACAGGGAATGGCTACACCTTC